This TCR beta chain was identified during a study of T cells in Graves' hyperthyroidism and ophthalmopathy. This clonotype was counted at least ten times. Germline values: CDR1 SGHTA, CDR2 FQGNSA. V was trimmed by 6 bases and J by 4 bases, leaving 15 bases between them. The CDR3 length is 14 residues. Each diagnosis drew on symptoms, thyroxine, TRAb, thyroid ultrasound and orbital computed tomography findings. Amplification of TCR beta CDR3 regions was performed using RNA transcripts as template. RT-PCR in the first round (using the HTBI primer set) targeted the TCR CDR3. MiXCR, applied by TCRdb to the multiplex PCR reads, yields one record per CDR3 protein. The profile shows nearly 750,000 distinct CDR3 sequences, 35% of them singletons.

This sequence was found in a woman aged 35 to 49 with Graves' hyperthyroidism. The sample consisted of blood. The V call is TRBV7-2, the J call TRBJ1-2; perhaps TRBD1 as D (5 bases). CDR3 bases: TGTGCCAGCAGTTCCGACAGTACCATCTATGGCTACACCTTC. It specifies CASSSDSTIYGYTF.